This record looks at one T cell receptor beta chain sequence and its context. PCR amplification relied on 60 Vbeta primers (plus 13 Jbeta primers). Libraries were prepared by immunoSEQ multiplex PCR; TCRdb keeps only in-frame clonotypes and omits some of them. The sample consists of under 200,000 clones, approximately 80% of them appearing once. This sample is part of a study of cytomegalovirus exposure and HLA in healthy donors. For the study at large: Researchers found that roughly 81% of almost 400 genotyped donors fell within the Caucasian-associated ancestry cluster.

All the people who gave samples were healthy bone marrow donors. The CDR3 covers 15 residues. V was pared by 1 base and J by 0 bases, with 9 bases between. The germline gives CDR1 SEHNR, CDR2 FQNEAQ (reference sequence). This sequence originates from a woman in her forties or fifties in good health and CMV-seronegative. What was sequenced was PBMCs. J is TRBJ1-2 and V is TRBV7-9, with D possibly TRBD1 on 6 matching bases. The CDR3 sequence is CASSLDRVSNYGYTF. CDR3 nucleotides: TGTGCCAGCAGCTTAGACAGGGTGTCTAACTATGGCTACACCTTC.